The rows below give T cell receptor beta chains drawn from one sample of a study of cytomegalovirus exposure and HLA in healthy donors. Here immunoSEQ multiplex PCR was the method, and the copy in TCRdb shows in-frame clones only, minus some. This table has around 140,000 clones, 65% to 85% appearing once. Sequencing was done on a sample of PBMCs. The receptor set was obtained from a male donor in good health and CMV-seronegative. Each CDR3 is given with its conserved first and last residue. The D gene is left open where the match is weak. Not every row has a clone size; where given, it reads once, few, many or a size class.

TGTGCCAGCAGCCTTCAGGGGTTGAGCAATCAGCCCCAGCATTTT CASSLQGLSNQPQHF - 15 TRBJ1-5 TRBV7-2 -
TGTGCCAGCAGTGAATTGGTCCAGGGAGCTTTCTTT CASSELVQGAFF few 12 TRBJ1-1 TRBV6-1 -
TGTGCCAGCAGCCGGACTAGCGGAGGCTCCTACAATGAGCAGTTCTTC CASSRTSGGSYNEQFF - 16 TRBJ2-1 TRBV5-6 TRBD2
TGTGCCAGCAGTTCGTGGGACAGGGGCGACAATGAGCAGTTCTTC CASSSWDRGDNEQFF - 15 TRBJ2-1 TRBV2 TRBD1
TGTGCCAGCAGCCCGGGACAGGGGGCGATCTCTGGAAACACCATATATTTT CASSPGQGAISGNTIYF - 17 TRBJ1-3 TRBV5-6 TRBD1
TGTGCCAGCAGCCGAGACAGCAAGCTGTACTTC CASSRDSKLYF - 11 TRBJ2-7 TRBV11-3 -
TGTGCCAGCAGCTTGGGACAGCCTCCCTATGGCTACACCTTC CASSLGQPPYGYTF - 14 TRBJ1-2 TRBV7-9 TRBD1
TGTGCCAGCTCACCCCGGACTAGCGGTACTTCCTACGAGCAGTACTTC CASSPRTSGTSYEQYF once 16 TRBJ2-7 TRBV18 TRBD2
TGTGCCAGCAGTTCTGAACAGAAGAATTCACCCCTCCACTTT CASSSEQKNSPLHF - 14 TRBJ1-6 TRBV6-6 -
TGTGCCAGCAGCTCAGACAGGGTTGGTGGAAACACCATATATTTT CASSSDRVGGNTIYF - 15 TRBJ1-3 TRBV7-8 TRBD1
TGCGCCAGCAGCCCCTACAGGGAAAGCTCCTACGAGCAGTACTTC CASSPYRESSYEQYF - 15 TRBJ2-7 TRBV5-1 -
TGTGCCAGCAGCGTAGCTTGGCAGGACAATGAGCAGTTCTTC CASSVAWQDNEQFF - 14 TRBJ2-1 TRBV9 -
TGTGCCAGCAGCCCACACAGTCCGGGGGGGAAAAACATTCAGTACTTC CASSPHSPGGKNIQYF few 16 TRBJ2-4 TRBV7-2 TRBD2
TGTGCCAGCAGCTTATCGGGCGGGAGGGCCCCGGGTGAGCAGTTCTTC CASSLSGGRAPGEQFF - 16 TRBJ2-1 TRBV11-1 TRBD2
TGTGCCAGCAGGCGGGCGGAATTTTACGAGCAGTACTTC CASRRAEFYEQYF - 13 TRBJ2-7 TRBV6-5 -
TGTGCCAGTAGTATCACCGGGACAGGGAACCACGAGCAGTACTTC CASSITGTGNHEQYF few 15 TRBJ2-7 TRBV19 TRBD1
TGTGCCAGTAGTACGACAGGGACCACCTACGAGCAGTACTTC CASSTTGTTYEQYF - 14 TRBJ2-7 TRBV19 TRBD1
TGTGCCAGCAGTGATAGAAGGGGGTTCTCGGTGCAGTATTTT CASSDRRGFSVQYF - 14 TRBJ2-3 TRBV6-4 -
TGTGCCAGCAGCTTGGAGGGACAGGGGGCCTACGAGCAGTACTTC CASSLEGQGAYEQYF - 15 TRBJ2-7 TRBV5-5 TRBD1
TGCGCCAGCAGTCACCATACAGGGGGCAATCAGCCCCAGCATTTT CASSHHTGGNQPQHF - 15 TRBJ1-5 TRBV23-1 TRBD1
TGTGCCAGCAGCCAACACTTTAAAAGCGGCGAGCAGTACTTC CASSQHFKSGEQYF - 14 TRBJ2-7 TRBV14 -
TGTGCCAGCAGCTTAGGGGGTACAGGGGATCCACTTATTAGCAATCAGCCCCAGCATTTT CASSLGGTGDPLISNQPQHF - 20 TRBJ1-5 TRBV7-3 TRBD1
TGTGCCAGTATGGGGAGGGGCGAGCAGTACTTC CASMGRGEQYF - 11 TRBJ2-7 TRBV19 TRBD2
TGTGCCAGTACCTTAAGAGTCAATCAGCCCCAGCATTTT CASTLRVNQPQHF - 13 TRBJ1-5 TRBV19 -
TGTGCCAGTCGGTCCGTAGCCAAAAACATTCAGTACTTC CASRSVAKNIQYF - 13 TRBJ2-4 TRBV6-6 -
TGTGCCAGCAGCCAAGGGGGGACAGGGGTATCTGAAGCTTTCTTT CASSQGGTGVSEAFF once 15 TRBJ1-1 TRBV4-2 TRBD1
TGTGCCATTGGACTAGCGGGGGCCTACGAGCAGTACTTC CAIGLAGAYEQYF - 13 TRBJ2-7 TRBV2 TRBD2
TGTGCCAGTAGTATCAGGGATGAGCAGTTCTTC CASSIRDEQFF - 11 TRBJ2-1 TRBV19 -
TGTGCCAGCAGCCCCACGGGCCCTAGCGGGGGTACCGGGGAGCTGTTTTTT CASSPTGPSGGTGELFF - 17 TRBJ2-2 TRBV7-2 TRBD2
TGTGCCAGCACCCTTGGGGGGGGCTACGAGCAGTACTTC CASTLGGGYEQYF - 13 TRBJ2-7 TRBV6-6 TRBD2
TGTGCCAGCAGCCCCCGGACAGGGAAAGAGACCCAGTACTTC CASSPRTGKETQYF - 14 TRBJ2-5 TRBV7-6 TRBD1
TGTGCCAGCAGCTTGGGCTCTTATACTACAGGGGACTATGGCTACACCTTC CASSLGSYTTGDYGYTF - 17 TRBJ1-2 TRBV7-2 TRBD1
TGTGCCAGCAGTGAAGGTGGGGGCGGCACTGAAGCTTTCTTT CASSEGGGGTEAFF - 14 TRBJ1-1 TRBV2 -
TGTGCCAGTAGCCCCATGGGGGGGGCAACCGGGGAGACCCAGTACTTC CASSPMGGATGETQYF - 16 TRBJ2-5 TRBV19 -
TGTGCCAGCAGCTTGATAGGACAGGGTCCGTACGAGCAGTACTTC CASSLIGQGPYEQYF once 15 TRBJ2-7 TRBV5-4 TRBD1
TGTGCCAGCAGTGAAGCGGGGGGAAGTGGCACAGATACGCAGTATTTT CASSEAGGSGTDTQYF - 16 TRBJ2-3 TRBV2 -
TGTGCCATCAGTGATCTTGGGGGGACAGGGGGCGCGCATGGCTACACCTTC CAISDLGGTGGAHGYTF - 17 TRBJ1-2 TRBV10-3 TRBD1
TGTGCCATCAGTGCTGGACAGGGGGCCGAGACCCAGTACTTC CAISAGQGAETQYF - 14 TRBJ2-5 TRBV10-3 TRBD1
TGTGCCAGCAGCTCTACACACTGGACAGGGGGAGACGAGCAGTACTTC CASSSTHWTGGDEQYF - 16 TRBJ2-7 TRBV7-2 TRBD1
TGTGCCAGTACCATAGGGACAGGAAGGAACACTGAAGCTTTCTTT CASTIGTGRNTEAFF - 15 TRBJ1-1 TRBV19 TRBD1